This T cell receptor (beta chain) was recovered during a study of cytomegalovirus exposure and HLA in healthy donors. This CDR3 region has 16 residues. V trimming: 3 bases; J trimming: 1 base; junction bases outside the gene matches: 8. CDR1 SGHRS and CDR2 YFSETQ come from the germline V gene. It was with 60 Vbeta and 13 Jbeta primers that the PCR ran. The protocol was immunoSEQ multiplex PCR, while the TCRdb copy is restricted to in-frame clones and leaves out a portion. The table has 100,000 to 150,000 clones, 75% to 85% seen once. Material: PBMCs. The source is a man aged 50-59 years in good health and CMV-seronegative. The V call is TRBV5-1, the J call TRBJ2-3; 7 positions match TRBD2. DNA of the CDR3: TGCGCCAGCAGCTCCTTCCTAAGCGGGGGCACAGATACGCAGTATTTT. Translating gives CASSSFLSGGTDTQYF.